This T cell receptor (beta chain) was observed in a study of graft-versus-host responses after intestinal transplantation. Study details: Every transplant recipient was induced with anti-thymocyte globulin, then maintained on tacrolimus and steroids for two to three years.

TCRdb's copy holds only in-frame clones and misses some; the assay was immunoSEQ multiplex PCR. The sample contains roughly 89,000 clones, roughly nine tenths of which appear only once. Study results and caveats: Peak circulating GvH clone levels were associated with early post-transplant HvG declines.

On this clone: Its antigen is currently unknown.

The V end was cut by 3 bases, the J end by 5 bases, with 15 bases between. The CDR3 is 15 amino acids. In germline, CDR1 is SGHRS, CDR2 YFSETQ. Here the sequenced sample was unstimulated CD4+ T cells sorted from spleen or lymph node cells, taken before intestinal transplant. V gene TRBV5-1 combines with J gene TRBJ2-1, with D tentatively TRBD1 (5 bases). This TCR derives from a human donor who received an intestinal transplant. The CDR3 here is CASSSLQGGNNEQFF. CDR3 bases: TGCGCCAGCAGCTCCCTCCAGGGTGGCAACAATGAGCAGTTCTTC.